The clone carrying this TCR beta chain was detected ten times or more. This sample is part of a study of HIV-infected children after antiretroviral therapy interruption. Study overall: Interruption-arm sampling covered weeks 0, 12, interruption end (24 or 48), and about 3 years post-study.

The TCR library was built from RNA with a 3' RACE protocol and unique molecular identifiers. TCRdb recomputed calls from the 3' RACE reads with MiXCR, one row per CDR3 protein. The sample carries about 89,000 distinct CDR3 sequences, roughly 6.7% recorded once. Treatment defined: PENTA 11 planned treatment interruption arm or continuous ART arm. V gave up 4 bases and J gave up 12 bases, with 19 bases separating them. Germline CDR1 reads WNHNN; CDR2 reads SYGVQD (reference sequence). The CDR3 sequence is 14 residues long. Sequencing was performed on CD45RA+ CD4+ T cells from PBMCs, pooled from several time points, taken from a donor given antiretroviral therapy, either interrupted or continuous. This sample's subset: naive CD4+ CD45RA+ CD45RO- T cells. This receptor was taken from a pool of human donors with HIV. The chain is built from TRBV10-1 and TRBJ2-1; a possible D gene is TRBD2 (7 bases). The CDR3, as DNA: TGCGCCAGCAGTGTGGACGCGGGGGCTCTCAGGCAGTTCTTC. Protein product: CASSVDAGALRQFF.